These T cell receptor beta chains were read from a single sample in a study of cytomegalovirus exposure and HLA in healthy donors. Libraries were prepared by immunoSEQ multiplex PCR; TCRdb keeps only in-frame clonotypes and omits some of them. This table holds about 96,000 clones, approximately 75% found once. Sequences were obtained from PBMCs. The receptors were gathered from an older woman in good health and CMV-seropositive. CDR3s include the opening cysteine and the closing phenylalanine or tryptophan. Where a row states a size, it is once, few, many or the class of an expanded clone; other rows omit it.

-	TRBV27	CASSPRTGSETQYF
-	TRBV18	CASSASGYEQYF
few	TRBV19	CASSFGLRRETQYF
-	TRBV7-5	CARSLDTGGGTDTQYF
-	TRBV29-1	CSVVEQGLGHYGYTF
-	TRBV4-2	CASSQARLASTTSSYNEQFF
-	TRBV10-1	CASSEWGPTEAFF
-	TRBV27	CASRTSSAATNEKLFF
once	TRBV5-6	CASSRRGGMGNQPQHF
-	TRBV27	CASSPRGGQARRNTIYF
-	TRBV5-6	CASSPPKGGGVYSYNEQFF
-	TRBV28	CASRTGTGTSGANVLTF
once	TRBV29-1	CSFRVGPSQNIQYF
-	TRBV6-5	CASSYPRGGGLYEQYF
-	TRBV19	CASSLQTSSYEQYF
once	TRBV6-4	CASSQGFSTNEKLFF
-	TRBV6-5	CASSYGGSGTDTQYF
few	TRBV19	CASSGDRRETQYF
-	TRBV5-1	CASSLTVQGNTIYF
-	TRBV7-9	CASSLRQAGQETQYF
-	TRBV6-6	CASSAQDSSYNEQFF
-	TRBV28	CASSIKKPGQGWYEQYF
-	TRBV2	CASSPTGGQNTGELFF
-	TRBV10-3	CAVWGEGLSEQYF
-	TRBV7-8	CASSPGQLNTEAFF
-	TRBV5-1	CASSPSPLAGAGDTQYF
-	TRBV4-3	CASSQEGSGGNTIYF
-	TRBV11-2	CASSLDFRWRDRASYEQYF
few	TRBV6-1	CASRAGTGGGYTF
-	TRBV7-2	CASSLGLGAYEQYF
-	TRBV7-9	CASSLVRGGLVYF
-	TRBV5-1	CASSLGVTSTTNEKLFF